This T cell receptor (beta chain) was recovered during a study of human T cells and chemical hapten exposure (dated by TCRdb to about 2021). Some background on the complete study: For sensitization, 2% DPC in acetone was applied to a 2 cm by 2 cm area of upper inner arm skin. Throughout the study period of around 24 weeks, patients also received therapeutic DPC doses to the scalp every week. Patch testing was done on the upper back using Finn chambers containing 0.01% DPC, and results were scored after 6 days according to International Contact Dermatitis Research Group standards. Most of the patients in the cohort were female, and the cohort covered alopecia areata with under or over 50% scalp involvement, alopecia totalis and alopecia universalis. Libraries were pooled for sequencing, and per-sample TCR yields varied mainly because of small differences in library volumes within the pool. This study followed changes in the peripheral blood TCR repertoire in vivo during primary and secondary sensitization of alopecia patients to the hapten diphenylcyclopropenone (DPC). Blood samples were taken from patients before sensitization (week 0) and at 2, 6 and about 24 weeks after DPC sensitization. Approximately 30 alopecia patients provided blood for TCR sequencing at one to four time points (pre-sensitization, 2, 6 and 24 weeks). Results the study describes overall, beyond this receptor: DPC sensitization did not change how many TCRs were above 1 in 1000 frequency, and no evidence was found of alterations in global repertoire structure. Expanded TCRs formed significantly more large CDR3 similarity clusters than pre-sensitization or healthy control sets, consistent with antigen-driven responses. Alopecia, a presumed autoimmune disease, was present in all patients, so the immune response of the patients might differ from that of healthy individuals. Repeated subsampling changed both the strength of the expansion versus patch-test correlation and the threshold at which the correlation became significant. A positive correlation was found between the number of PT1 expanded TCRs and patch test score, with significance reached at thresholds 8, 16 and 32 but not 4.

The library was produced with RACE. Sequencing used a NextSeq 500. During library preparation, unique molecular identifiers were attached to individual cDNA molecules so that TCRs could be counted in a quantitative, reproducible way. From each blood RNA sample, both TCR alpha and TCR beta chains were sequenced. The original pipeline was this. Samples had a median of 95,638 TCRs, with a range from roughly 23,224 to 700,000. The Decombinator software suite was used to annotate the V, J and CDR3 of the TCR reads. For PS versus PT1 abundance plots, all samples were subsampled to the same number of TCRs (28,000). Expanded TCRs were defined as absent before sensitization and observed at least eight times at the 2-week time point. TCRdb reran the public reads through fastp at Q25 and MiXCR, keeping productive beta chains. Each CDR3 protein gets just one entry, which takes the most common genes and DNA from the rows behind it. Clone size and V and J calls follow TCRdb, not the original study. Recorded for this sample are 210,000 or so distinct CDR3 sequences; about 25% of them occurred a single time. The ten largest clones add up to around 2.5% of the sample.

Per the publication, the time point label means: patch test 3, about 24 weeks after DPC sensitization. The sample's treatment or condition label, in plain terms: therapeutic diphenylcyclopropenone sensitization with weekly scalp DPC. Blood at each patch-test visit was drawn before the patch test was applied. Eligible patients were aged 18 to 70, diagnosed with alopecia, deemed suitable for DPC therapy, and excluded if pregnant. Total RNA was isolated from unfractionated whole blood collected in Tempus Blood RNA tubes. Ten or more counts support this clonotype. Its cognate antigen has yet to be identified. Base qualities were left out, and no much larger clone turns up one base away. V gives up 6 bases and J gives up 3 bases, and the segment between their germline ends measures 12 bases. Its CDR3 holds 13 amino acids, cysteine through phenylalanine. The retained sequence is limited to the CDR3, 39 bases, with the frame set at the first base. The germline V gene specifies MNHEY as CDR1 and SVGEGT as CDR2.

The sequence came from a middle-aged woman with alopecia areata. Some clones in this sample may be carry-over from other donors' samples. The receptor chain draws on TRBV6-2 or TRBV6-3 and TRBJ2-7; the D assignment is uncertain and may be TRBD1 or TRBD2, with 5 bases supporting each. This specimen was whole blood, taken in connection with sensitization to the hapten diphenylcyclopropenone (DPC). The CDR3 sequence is CASSPGPDYEQYF. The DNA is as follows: TGTGCCAGCAGCCCGGGACCAGACTACGAGCAGTACTTC.